The source of this T cell receptor (beta chain) is a study of cytomegalovirus exposure and HLA in healthy donors. Researchers ran the PCR with 60 Vbeta and 13 Jbeta primers. Using immunoSEQ multiplex PCR, the repertoire was profiled, and TCRdb retains in-frame clones only, with some absent. Of 150,000 to 200,000 clones in the sample, around 83% were seen once. The CDR3 runs to 13 residues. The germline V and J ends were trimmed by 3 bases and 4 bases, with 8 bases remaining between them. Germline CDR1 and CDR2: SGHRS and YFSETQ. Points from the study as a whole: Common viral pathogens seemed to be connected with several of the most significant clusters, according to a later analysis. In a later analysis, HLA-associated TCR beta chains were more clonally expanded than equally common others.

Comments on this clone: Its specificity is not known. This same CDR3 is encoded by further DNA sequences in the sample.

The receptor's source is a man between 40 and 49 years old in good health and CMV-seropositive. The J gene is TRBJ2-1, the V gene TRBV5-1, with D possibly being TRBD1 (6 bases). Sequencing was done on a sample of PBMCs. The CDR3 sequence is CASSSTGYNEQFF. The CDR3 DNA reads as TGCGCCAGCAGCTCCACAGGGTACAATGAGCAGTTCTTC.